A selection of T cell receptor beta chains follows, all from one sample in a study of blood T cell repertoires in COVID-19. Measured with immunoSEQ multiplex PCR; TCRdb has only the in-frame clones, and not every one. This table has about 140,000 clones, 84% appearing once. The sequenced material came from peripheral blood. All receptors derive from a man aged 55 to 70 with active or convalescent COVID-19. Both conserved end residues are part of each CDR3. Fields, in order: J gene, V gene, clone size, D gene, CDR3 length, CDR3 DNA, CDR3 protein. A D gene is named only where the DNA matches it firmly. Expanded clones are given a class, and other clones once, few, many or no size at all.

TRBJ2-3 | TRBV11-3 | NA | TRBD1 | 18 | TGTGCCAGCAGCTTAGGCCAGGGGGCTACCTCTAGCACAGATACGCAGTATTTT | CASSLGQGATSSTDTQYF
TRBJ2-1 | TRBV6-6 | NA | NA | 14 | TGTGCCAGCATTTGGAGCGGTCACTACAATGAGCAGTTCTTC | CASIWSGHYNEQFF
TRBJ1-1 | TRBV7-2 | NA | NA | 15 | TGTGCCAGCAGCCTCCGGCGGTCTATGAACACTGAAGCTTTCTTT | CASSLRRSMNTEAFF
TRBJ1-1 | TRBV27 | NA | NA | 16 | TGTGCCAGCAGTTTAAAGGGGGACATCAGGAACACTGAAGCTTTCTTT | CASSLKGDIRNTEAFF
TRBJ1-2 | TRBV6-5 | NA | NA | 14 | TGTGCCAGCAGTTACGGAGTTGGCGGCTATGGCTACACCTTC | CASSYGVGGYGYTF
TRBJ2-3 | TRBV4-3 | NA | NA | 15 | TGCGCCAGCAGCCAAGATGTGAACGGGGCAGATACGCAGTATTTT | CASSQDVNGADTQYF
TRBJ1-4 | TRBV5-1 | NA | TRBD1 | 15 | TGCGCCAGCAGCACCGGACAGGGGATGAGGGAAAAACTGTTTTTT | CASSTGQGMREKLFF
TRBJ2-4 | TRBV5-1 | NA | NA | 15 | TGCGCCAGCAGCTTGAGGGGTGACGCCAAAAACATTCAGTACTTC | CASSLRGDAKNIQYF
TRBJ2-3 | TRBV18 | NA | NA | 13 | TGTGCCAGCACGACACAGACCACAGATACGCAGTATTTT | CASTTQTTDTQYF
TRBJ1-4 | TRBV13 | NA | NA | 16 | TGTGCCAGCAGCTCTGGAGGGTACCGACTAATGAATAAACTGTTTTTT | CASSSGGYRLMNKLFF
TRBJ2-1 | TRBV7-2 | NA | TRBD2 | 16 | TGTGCCAGCAGCGGGACTAGCGGGAGTTGGGGCCATGAGCAGTTCTTC | CASSGTSGSWGHEQFF
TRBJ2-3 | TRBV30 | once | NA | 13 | TGTGCCTGGAGTGTACTCCCGGGTGCTACGCAGTATTTT | CAWSVLPGATQYF
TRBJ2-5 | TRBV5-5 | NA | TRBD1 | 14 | TGTGCCAGCAGTAAGCAGGGGGTTCAAGAGACCCAGTACTTC | CASSKQGVQETQYF
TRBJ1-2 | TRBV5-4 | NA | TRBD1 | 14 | TGTGCCAGCAGCCCCCGGGACAGAAACTATGGCTACACCTTC | CASSPRDRNYGYTF
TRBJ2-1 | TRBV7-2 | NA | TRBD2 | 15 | TGTGCCAGCAGCTTCGCGGGACTAGCGGACAATGAGCAGTTCTTC | CASSFAGLADNEQFF
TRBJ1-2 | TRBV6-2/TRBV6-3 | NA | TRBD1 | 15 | TGTGCCAGCAGTTACTCGAAAACGGCAGGGGGAGGCTACACCTTC | CASSYSKTAGGGYTF
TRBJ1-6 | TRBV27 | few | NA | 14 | TGTGCCAGCAGTTTTAGGCAGGCTAATTCACCCCTCCACTTT | CASSFRQANSPLHF
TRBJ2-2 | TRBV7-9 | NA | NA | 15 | TGTGCCAGCAGCTTGGGGGGACCGAACACCGGGGAGCTGTTTTTT | CASSLGGPNTGELFF
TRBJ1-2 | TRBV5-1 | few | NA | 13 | TGCGCCAGCAGCGAAGAGAAAAACTATGGCTACACCTTC | CASSEEKNYGYTF
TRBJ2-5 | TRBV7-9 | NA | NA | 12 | TGTGCCAGCCATCGCGCGCAAGAGACCCAGTACTTC | CASHRAQETQYF
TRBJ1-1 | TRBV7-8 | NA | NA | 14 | TGTGCCAGCAGCTCGATTACAGGGAACACTGAAGCTTTCTTT | CASSSITGNTEAFF
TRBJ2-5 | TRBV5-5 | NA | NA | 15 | TGTGCCAGCAGCTTAAGGTCAGGGGGGCAAGAGACCCAGTACTTC | CASSLRSGGQETQYF
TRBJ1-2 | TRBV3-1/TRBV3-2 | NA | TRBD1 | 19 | TGTGCCAGCAGCCAAGGTCTTTGGCAGGGGGGTAATGTTCGGGGTGGCTACACCTTC | CASSQGLWQGGNVRGGYTF
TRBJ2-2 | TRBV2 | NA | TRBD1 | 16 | TGTGCCAGCAATGACGGGACAGGGGGCAGGACCGGGGAGCTGTTTTTT | CASNDGTGGRTGELFF
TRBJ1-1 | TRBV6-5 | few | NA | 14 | TGTGCCAGCAGTTACATACAGGGAAGCACTGAAGCTTTCTTT | CASSYIQGSTEAFF
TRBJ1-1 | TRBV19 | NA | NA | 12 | TGTGCCAGTAGTGCCAGAGGAATAAAAGCTTTCTTT | CASSARGIKAFF
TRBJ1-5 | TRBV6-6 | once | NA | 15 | TGTGCCAGCAGTTACTCGGCGGTGGAATATCAGCCCCAGCATTTT | CASSYSAVEYQPQHF
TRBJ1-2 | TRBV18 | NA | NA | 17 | TGTGCCAGCTCACCCGACATAATAGGCCCGGCTCGTGCTGGCTACACCTTC | CASSPDIIGPARAGYTF
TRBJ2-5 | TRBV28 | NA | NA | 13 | TGTGCCAGCAGTTTACAGTTCGAAGAGACCCAGTACTTC | CASSLQFEETQYF
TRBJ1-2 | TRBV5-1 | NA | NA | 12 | TGCGCCAGCAGCCCCGAGTCCTATGGCTACACCTTC | CASSPESYGYTF
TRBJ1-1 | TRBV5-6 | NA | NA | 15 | TGTGCCAGCAGCTTGGATGGGGGGGCGCGTACTGAAGCTTTCTTT | CASSLDGGARTEAFF
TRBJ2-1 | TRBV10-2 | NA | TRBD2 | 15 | TGCGCCAGCAGCCTGTCTAGCGGGGTCTACAATGAGCAGTTCTTC | CASSLSSGVYNEQFF
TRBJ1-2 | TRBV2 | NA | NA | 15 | TGTGCCAGCAGTGAATCAGGGTCCAATACTTATGGCTACACCTTC | CASSESGSNTYGYTF
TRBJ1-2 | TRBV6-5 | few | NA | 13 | TGTGCCAGCAGTTACGGGGGGGGCTATGGCTACACCTTC | CASSYGGGYGYTF
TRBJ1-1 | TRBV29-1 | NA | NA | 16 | TGCAGCGTTGAATTGATGACAGAGCTACTGAACACTGAAGCTTTCTTT | CSVELMTELLNTEAFF
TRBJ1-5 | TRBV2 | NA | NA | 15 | TGTGCCAGCAGTGACAGGGTCTTTGGCAATCAGCCCCAGCATTTT | CASSDRVFGNQPQHF
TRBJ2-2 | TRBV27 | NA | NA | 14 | TGTGCCACTCGGGCGGGCCCGGGGACCGGGGAGCTGTTTTTT | CATRAGPGTGELFF
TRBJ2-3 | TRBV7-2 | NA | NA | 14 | TGTGCCAGCAGCTTAGGCCACAACGGGGATACGCAGTATTTT | CASSLGHNGDTQYF
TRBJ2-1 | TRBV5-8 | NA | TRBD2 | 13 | TGTGCCAGCAACCTAGCGGGAGGGGATGAGCAGTTCTTC | CASNLAGGDEQFF
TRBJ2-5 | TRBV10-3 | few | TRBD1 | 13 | TGTGCCATCAGGGGACAGCGACAAGAGACCCAGTACTTC | CAIRGQRQETQYF
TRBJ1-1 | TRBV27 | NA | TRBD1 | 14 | TGTGCCAGCAGTTTAACCGCAGGGGGGTCAAAAGCTTTCTTT | CASSLTAGGSKAFF
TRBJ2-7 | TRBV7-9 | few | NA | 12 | TGTGCCAGCAGCTTAATGCAGGGAGAGCAGTACTTC | CASSLMQGEQYF
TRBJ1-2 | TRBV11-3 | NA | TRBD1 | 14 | TGTGCCAGCAGCTCCAGGGGGCTTAACTATGGCTACACCTTC | CASSSRGLNYGYTF
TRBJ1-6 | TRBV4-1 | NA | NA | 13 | TGCGCCAGCAGCCTATTACCACTCGCGCCCCTCCACTTT | CASSLLPLAPLHF
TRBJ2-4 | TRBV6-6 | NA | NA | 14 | TGTGCCAGCAGAAACATACAGGGACAAAACATTCAGTACTTC | CASRNIQGQNIQYF
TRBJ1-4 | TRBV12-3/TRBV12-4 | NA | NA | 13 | TGTGCCAGCAAATCGGGGGTCAATGAAAAACTGTTTTTT | CASKSGVNEKLFF
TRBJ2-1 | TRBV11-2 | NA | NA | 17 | TGTGCCAGCAGCTTAGGGGATTGGACAGAAAGCTACAATGAGCAGTTCTTC | CASSLGDWTESYNEQFF
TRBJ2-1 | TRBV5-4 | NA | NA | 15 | TGTGCCAGCAGCGAAAATAGCGGTAGCTACAATGAGCAGTTCTTC | CASSENSGSYNEQFF
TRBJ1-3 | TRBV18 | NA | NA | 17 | TGTGCCAGCTCACTTGGAGTCGCCAGACCATCTGGAAACACCATATATTTT | CASSLGVARPSGNTIYF
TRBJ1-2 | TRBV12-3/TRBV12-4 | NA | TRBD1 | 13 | TGTGCCAGCAGTTTTGAGGGGGCCTATGGCTACACCTTC | CASSFEGAYGYTF
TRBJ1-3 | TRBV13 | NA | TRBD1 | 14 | TGTGCCAGCAGCGGGACAGGGCCTGGAAACACCATATATTTT | CASSGTGPGNTIYF
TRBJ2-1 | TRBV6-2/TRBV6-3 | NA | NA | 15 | TGTGCCAGCAGTTACTTAGTAGCGGCCTACAATGAGCAGTTCTTC | CASSYLVAAYNEQFF
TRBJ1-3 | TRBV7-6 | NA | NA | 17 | TGTGCCAGCAGCTCCACACTAACAGGGTACTCTGGAAACACCATATATTTT | CASSSTLTGYSGNTIYF
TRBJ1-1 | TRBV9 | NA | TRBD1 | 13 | TGTGCCAGCAGCGCCGGGACAGCCACTGAAGCTTTCTTT | CASSAGTATEAFF
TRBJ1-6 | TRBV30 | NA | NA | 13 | TGTGCCTGGACCCGGTTCTATAATTCACCCCTCCACTTT | CAWTRFYNSPLHF